This T cell receptor (beta chain) originates from a study of blood T cells in healthy people across ages. V was pared by 3 bases and J by 1 base, with 12 bases between. CDR1 is KGHDR, CDR2 SFDVKD, per germline. The CDR3 has 17 residues. The donors, all healthy, were Caucasians living in Russia, aged about 6 to 95. A minimum of 7 million PBMCs was isolated per sample. A second PCR, run for 7 to 11 cycles, used a sample-barcoded 5' primer plus a J-beta primer mix. TCRdb re-derived calls from the 5' RACE reads in MiXCR, one entry per CDR3 protein. The table shows approximately 730,000 distinct CDR3 sequences, with approximately 53% occurring only once.

The clonotype was recovered from an elderly man in good health. Sequenced input: blood. The chain joins TRBV24-1 to TRBJ2-6; no reliable D call. In DNA, the CDR3 is TGTGCCACCAGTGATCGCCTCCCAGGATCTGGGGCCAACGTCCTGACTTTC. Translated, it gives CATSDRLPGSGANVLTF.